This T cell receptor beta chain was sequenced during a study of shared clonotypes between healthy human individuals (TCRdb year 2020). Context from the whole study: The cohort comprised a couple of women and a few men aged 18 to 49 years. To estimate repertoire size and how much clonotypes are shared between individuals, the study performed deep sequencing of blood TCR repertoires from a few healthy adults. Different laboratories and diverse techniques were used to prepare libraries and sequence TCR repertoires, to increase sequencing depth and limit assay-specific biases. Per donor, three plates each were used for CD4 naive and CD4 memory, two for CD8 naive, and one for CD8 memory. Between about 0.85 and 9.5 billion PBMCs per donor were obtained by leukapheresis.

Sequences MNHEY (CDR1) and SMNVEV (CDR2) are obtained from the germline V gene (reference sequence). Measured from the cysteine to the phenylalanine, the CDR3 is 15 residues long. Left in the record is the CDR3 DNA by itself, 45 bases read in frame from the first base. The donors were healthy, HIV-negative adults who had no recently reported acute infections or vaccinations. Every donor was a Caucasian adult residing in Nashville, Tennessee, USA. CD4+ T cells were enriched by magnetic negative selection; naive cells were then positively selected on CD45RA, and the negative fraction formed the memory subset. Blood was obtained by leukapheresis, after which PBMCs were separated by Ficoll-Histopaque density gradient centrifugation and cryopreserved in liquid nitrogen vapor phase. Purity and quantity of every magnetically sorted T cell population were checked by analytical flow cytometry. Genomic DNA was isolated from each sorted fraction and quantified by UV absorbance on a Nanodrop 2000c.

Comments on this clone: No cognate antigen has been identified for it. Relative to the germline gene, one junction end is altered; a read error may explain this.

Using the deep immunoSEQ assay, multiplex PCR amplified TCR CDR3 regions from genomic DNA. Extracted genomic DNA from each cell subset was distributed evenly across all wells of several immunoSEQ 96-well plates, and each plate was treated as a replicate. For sorted subsets, each replicate PCR was loaded with roughly 190 ng genomic DNA, equivalent to 25,000 to 35,000 T cell genomes. Purified libraries were measured with a Qubit 3.0 fluorometer, size-checked on a Bioanalyzer 2100, and measured again with the KAPA Library Quantification kit. Every immunoSEQ 96-well plate was sequenced on a dedicated single-read 150-cycle Illumina NextSeq 550 flow cell. The authors processed their data as follows. Because the immunoSEQ output held only junctional sequences and lacked quality scores, the filtering could not match the filtering applied to full-length reads. To assign V/J genes and CDR3, sequences were annotated against IMGT germline references using PyIR, a Python wrapper for IgBLAST v1.9. Reads with weak V/J assignments (E-value above 1e-6), missing CDR3, stop codons, out-of-frame junctions, or ambiguous translated residues were removed. V3J clonotypes were defined as sequences sharing the same inferred V gene, J gene, and CDR3 amino acid sequence. The percentage overlap between two repertoires was calculated by dividing the number of shared unique clonotypes by the size of the smaller repertoire. Three approaches were used to assess repertoire richness: RTK rarefaction, the Chao1 estimator, and Recon v2.1 estimates of unobserved clonotypes. Generation probabilities were computed with OLGA for all TCRbeta clonotypes obtained by the gDNA method from a few donors. TCRdb stores this immuneACCESS table with in-frame sequences only. Part of the clones is absent; in the studies checked, under half of the shortfall reflects unresolved V genes, and no reason is known for the rest. V, J and clone size were drawn from that table, and D and trimming were deduced from the DNA. This sample has roughly 1,000,000 clones in its table, and 75% to 80% of those were observed once. Roughly 0.65% of the sample rests with the top ten.

Here is what the overall study found, with its caveats: Based on pairwise subsampling, the degree of clonotype sharing among donors was expected to be affected by sequencing depth. Sampling was restricted to blood, and TCR repertoires in tissue are likely to differ from TCR repertoires in blood. Across a few donors, around 5.4% of naive CD4, approximately 4% of naive CD8, under 2.5% of memory CD4, and 0.4% of memory CD8 clonotypes were shared. Compared with non-shared clonotypes, the clonotypes found in all four sorted-subset donors had higher generation probabilities. Estimated clonotype richness was generally larger for naive than for memory subsets. Rarefaction of sorted-subset datasets indicated incomplete sequencing despite the large sequencing depth. Because the study included a small number of donors, the genetic and exposure-history diversity represented was limited.

The chain is made from TRBV27 and TRBJ2-2, with TRBD2 tentatively as D gene (6 bases match). The receptor comes from a man aged 18-30 years in good health. Some clones in this sample may be carry-over from other donors' samples. The sequencing input was memory CD4+ T cells from PBMCs. The sample's cell subset or site, from its label and the paper: CD45RA-negative fraction. The DNA sequence follows: TGTGCCAGCAGTTTCGGTCGGAGGGGCGGCGGGGAGCCGTTTTTT. Protein translation: CASSFGRRGGGEPFF.